This is a list of T cell receptor beta chains from one sample in a study of monozygotic twins with inflammatory bowel disease. TCRdb re-called the 5' RACE reads; one entry per CDR3 protein, DNA not given. Across approximately 420,000 distinct CDR3 sequences, the top ten clones capture 2% to 3% of the sample. Sequenced material: blood. The receptor source for this set is a human donor with ulcerative colitis or Crohn's disease, or a healthy co-twin of an affected twin (not recorded which). The CDR3 runs from the conserved cysteine through the conserved F or W. Each record gives: CDR3 protein, J gene, CDR3 length, V gene.

CDR3aa: CATREPGQETQYF
j_gene: TRBJ2-5
len: 13
v_gene: TRBV24-1

CDR3aa: CASSFTGGGATDTQYF
j_gene: TRBJ2-3
len: 16
v_gene: TRBV11-2

CDR3aa: CASSHRLRRYGYTF
j_gene: TRBJ1-2
len: 14
v_gene: TRBV28

CDR3aa: CASIGQETQYF
j_gene: TRBJ2-5
len: 11
v_gene: TRBV5-1

CDR3aa: CASSLEFETGGNNEQFF
j_gene: TRBJ2-1
len: 17
v_gene: TRBV7-6

CDR3aa: CSAATSGREAFF
j_gene: TRBJ1-1
len: 12
v_gene: TRBV20-1

CDR3aa: CSARTTTAENTGELFF
j_gene: TRBJ2-2
len: 16
v_gene: TRBV20-1

CDR3aa: CASSPPSGTDTQYF
j_gene: TRBJ2-3
len: 14
v_gene: TRBV5-1

CDR3aa: CATSDTGTFETGELFF
j_gene: TRBJ2-2
len: 16
v_gene: TRBV24-1

CDR3aa: CSASRGVRYSDNKNEQFF
j_gene: TRBJ2-1
len: 18
v_gene: TRBV20-1

CDR3aa: CSGRSGGSREQYF
j_gene: TRBJ2-7
len: 13
v_gene: TRBV20-1

CDR3aa: CASRLSGGTSTDTQYF
j_gene: TRBJ2-3
len: 16
v_gene: TRBV3-1

CDR3aa: CSAPTVPNEKLFF
j_gene: TRBJ1-4
len: 13
v_gene: TRBV20-1

CDR3aa: CASGSLLTGSYEQYF
j_gene: TRBJ2-7
len: 15
v_gene: TRBV6-1

CDR3aa: CSAPPGGSVSYNEQFF
j_gene: TRBJ2-1
len: 16
v_gene: TRBV20-1

CDR3aa: CASSSVPPDTQYF
j_gene: TRBJ2-3
len: 13
v_gene: TRBV5-1

CDR3aa: CASSSLGGGTDTQYF
j_gene: TRBJ2-3
len: 15
v_gene: TRBV5-1

CDR3aa: CASTLGVTQYF
j_gene: TRBJ2-3
len: 11
v_gene: TRBV12-3/TRBV12-4

CDR3aa: CASSLTGFPAEAFF
j_gene: TRBJ1-1
len: 14
v_gene: TRBV5-6

CDR3aa: CSARDPMGERGYTF
j_gene: TRBJ1-2
len: 14
v_gene: TRBV20-1

CDR3aa: CSAPGPTTDRGQISRGETQYF
j_gene: TRBJ2-5
len: 21
v_gene: TRBV20-1

CDR3aa: CASSLVGSGVSTDTQYF
j_gene: TRBJ2-3
len: 17
v_gene: TRBV5-1

CDR3aa: CASSVGALGGGTGELFF
j_gene: TRBJ2-2
len: 17
v_gene: TRBV11-2

CDR3aa: CSARVPPGEPQHF
j_gene: TRBJ1-5
len: 13
v_gene: TRBV20-1

CDR3aa: CASSYGTSANTQYF
j_gene: TRBJ2-3
len: 14
v_gene: TRBV6-5

CDR3aa: CASSSPGGHSTDTQYF
j_gene: TRBJ2-3
len: 16
v_gene: TRBV7-6

CDR3aa: CASSEYGRETQYF
j_gene: TRBJ2-3
len: 13
v_gene: TRBV25-1

CDR3aa: CSVGQGAGELFF
j_gene: TRBJ2-2
len: 12
v_gene: TRBV29-1

CDR3aa: CSVVSGANVLTF
j_gene: TRBJ2-6
len: 12
v_gene: TRBV29-1

CDR3aa: CASSTPGGVAGANVLTF
j_gene: TRBJ2-6
len: 17
v_gene: TRBV19

CDR3aa: CATSDPSGSNYNEQFF
j_gene: TRBJ2-1
len: 16
v_gene: TRBV24-1

CDR3aa: CASSLGSSPLHF
j_gene: TRBJ1-6
len: 12
v_gene: TRBV7-2

CDR3aa: CASSYPADTDTQYF
j_gene: TRBJ2-3
len: 14
v_gene: TRBV6-6

CDR3aa: CASSPQPGLAGTGELFF
j_gene: TRBJ2-2
len: 17
v_gene: TRBV7-9

CDR3aa: CASSYTSGKQKTQSSYNEQFF
j_gene: TRBJ2-1
len: 21
v_gene: TRBV6-2/TRBV6-3

CDR3aa: CASSPTTGEETQYF
j_gene: TRBJ2-5
len: 14
v_gene: TRBV11-2

CDR3aa: CASSLTLPPGLIGELFF
j_gene: TRBJ2-2
len: 17
v_gene: TRBV7-9

CDR3aa: CASSLGTHWDIQYF
j_gene: TRBJ2-4
len: 14
v_gene: TRBV27

CDR3aa: CASSIQGPGSSEAFF
j_gene: TRBJ1-1
len: 15
v_gene: TRBV19

CDR3aa: CASKGQGTYEQYF
j_gene: TRBJ2-7
len: 13
v_gene: TRBV19

CDR3aa: CASSLGPGSGSGNTIYF
j_gene: TRBJ1-3
len: 17
v_gene: TRBV7-9

CDR3aa: CAIRETSGPYEQYF
j_gene: TRBJ2-7
len: 14
v_gene: TRBV10-3

CDR3aa: CAISESKDTQYF
j_gene: TRBJ2-3
len: 12
v_gene: TRBV10-3

CDR3aa: CASSMTGQGTQYF
j_gene: TRBJ2-5
len: 13
v_gene: TRBV19

CDR3aa: CASTLTQSGIMTGELFF
j_gene: TRBJ2-2
len: 17
v_gene: TRBV19

CDR3aa: CSAGENQPQHF
j_gene: TRBJ1-5
len: 11
v_gene: TRBV29-1

CDR3aa: CASSIGTGGRETQYF
j_gene: TRBJ2-5
len: 15
v_gene: TRBV5-1

CDR3aa: CASSVGAFSTDTQYF
j_gene: TRBJ2-3
len: 15
v_gene: TRBV9

CDR3aa: CATTSSGANVLTF
j_gene: TRBJ2-6
len: 13
v_gene: TRBV28

CDR3aa: CSVLSFPGPANTGELFF
j_gene: TRBJ2-2
len: 17
v_gene: TRBV29-1

CDR3aa: CASSGTRQVYGYTF
j_gene: TRBJ1-2
len: 14
v_gene: TRBV9